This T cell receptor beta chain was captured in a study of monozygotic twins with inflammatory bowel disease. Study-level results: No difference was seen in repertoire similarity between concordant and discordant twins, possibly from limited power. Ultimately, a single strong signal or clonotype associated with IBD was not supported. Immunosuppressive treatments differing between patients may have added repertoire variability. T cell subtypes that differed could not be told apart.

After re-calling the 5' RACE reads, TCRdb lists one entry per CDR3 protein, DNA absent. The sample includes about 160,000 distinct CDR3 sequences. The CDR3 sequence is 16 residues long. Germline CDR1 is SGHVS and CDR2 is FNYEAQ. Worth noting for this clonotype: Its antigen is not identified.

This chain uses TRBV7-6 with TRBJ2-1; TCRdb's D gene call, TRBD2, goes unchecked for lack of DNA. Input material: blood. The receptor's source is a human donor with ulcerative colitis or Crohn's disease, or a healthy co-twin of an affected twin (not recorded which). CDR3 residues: CASSEMTGTARNEQFF.